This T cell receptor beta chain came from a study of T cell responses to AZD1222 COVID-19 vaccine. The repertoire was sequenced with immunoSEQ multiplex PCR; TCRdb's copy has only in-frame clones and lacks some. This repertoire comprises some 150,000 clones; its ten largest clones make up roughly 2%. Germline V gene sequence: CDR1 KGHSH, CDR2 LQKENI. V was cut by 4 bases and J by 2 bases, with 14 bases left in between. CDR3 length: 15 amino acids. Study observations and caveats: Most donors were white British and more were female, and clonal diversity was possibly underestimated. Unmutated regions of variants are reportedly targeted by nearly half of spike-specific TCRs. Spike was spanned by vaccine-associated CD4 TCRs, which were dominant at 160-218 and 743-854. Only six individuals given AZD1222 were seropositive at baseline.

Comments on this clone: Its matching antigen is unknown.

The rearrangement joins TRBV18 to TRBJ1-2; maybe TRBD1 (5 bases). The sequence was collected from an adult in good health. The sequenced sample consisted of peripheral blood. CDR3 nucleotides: TGTGCCAGCTCACAAGACAGAAGAGCCAACTATGGCTACACCTTC. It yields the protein CASSQDRRANYGYTF.